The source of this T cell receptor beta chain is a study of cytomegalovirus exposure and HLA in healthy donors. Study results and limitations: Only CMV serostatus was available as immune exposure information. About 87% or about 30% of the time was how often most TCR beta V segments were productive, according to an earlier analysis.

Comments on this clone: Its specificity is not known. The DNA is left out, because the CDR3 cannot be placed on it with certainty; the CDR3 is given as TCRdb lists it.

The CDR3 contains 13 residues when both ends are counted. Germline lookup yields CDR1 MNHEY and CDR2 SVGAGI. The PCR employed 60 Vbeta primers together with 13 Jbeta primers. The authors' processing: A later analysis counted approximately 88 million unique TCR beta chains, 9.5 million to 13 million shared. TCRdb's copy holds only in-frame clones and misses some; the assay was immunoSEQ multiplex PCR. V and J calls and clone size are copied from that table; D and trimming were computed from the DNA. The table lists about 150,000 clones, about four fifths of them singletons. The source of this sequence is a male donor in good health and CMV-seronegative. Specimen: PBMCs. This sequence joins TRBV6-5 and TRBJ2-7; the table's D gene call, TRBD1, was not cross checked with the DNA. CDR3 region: CASSSSDRYEQYF.